Reported below is one T cell receptor (beta chain). Antigen unknown. The record originates from a study of cytomegalovirus exposure and HLA in healthy donors. Notes on the study in general: The study flagged around 160 TCR beta chains as cytomegalovirus-associated. Under in vitro conditions, a few CMV-associated chains were confirmed as specific for CMV antigens. TCR sequences were mostly rare, though some public TCRs occurred in many donors.

Trimming shortened V by 3 bases and J by 6 bases, and 15 bases separated the two germline ends. The CDR3 spans 14 residues. Germline V gives CDR1 SGHNT, CDR2 YENEEA. Libraries were prepared by immunoSEQ multiplex PCR; TCRdb keeps only in-frame clonotypes and omits some of them. The table includes some 76,000 clones, 94% detected once. The sequence came from a woman between 18 and 30 years old in good health and CMV-seronegative. The sequenced material came from PBMCs. The chain is built from TRBV11-3 and TRBJ2-7, with D perhaps matching TRBD2 (7 bases). Written as DNA, the CDR3 is TGTGCCAGCAGCTTGAGTAGGGGGGGCGGCGAGCAGTACTTC. As protein: CASSLSRGGGEQYF.